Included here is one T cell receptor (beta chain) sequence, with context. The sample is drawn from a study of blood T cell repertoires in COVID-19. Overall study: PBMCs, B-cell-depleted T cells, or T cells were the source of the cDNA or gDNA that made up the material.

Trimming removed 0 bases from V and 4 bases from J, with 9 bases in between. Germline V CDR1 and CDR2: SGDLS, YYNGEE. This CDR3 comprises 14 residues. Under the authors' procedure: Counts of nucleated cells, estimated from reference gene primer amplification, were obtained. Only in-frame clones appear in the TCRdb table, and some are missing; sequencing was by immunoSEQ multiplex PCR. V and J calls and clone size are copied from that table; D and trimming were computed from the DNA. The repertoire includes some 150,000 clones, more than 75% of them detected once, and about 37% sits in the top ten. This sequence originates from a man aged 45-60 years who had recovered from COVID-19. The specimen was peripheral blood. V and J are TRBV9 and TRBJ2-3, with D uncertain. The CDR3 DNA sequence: TGTGCCAGCAGCGTAGATGCTAGACCAGATACGCAGTATTTT. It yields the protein CASSVDARPDTQYF.